This is a list of T cell receptor beta chains from one sample in a study of blood T cell repertoires in COVID-19. Using immunoSEQ multiplex PCR, the repertoire was profiled, and TCRdb retains in-frame clones only, with some absent. The table has 200,000 or so clones, 80% to 90% seen once. The sequenced material came from PBMCs or T cells enriched from blood (not recorded which). Receptor source: a woman in her thirties or forties with acute COVID-19. Both conserved end residues are part of each CDR3. The D gene is left open where the match is weak. Clone size is given for some rows only: seen once, a few or many times, or a class if the clone is expanded.

d_call,j_call,clone_size,cdr3_length,v_call,cdr3_aa,cdr3_nt
-,TRBJ1-2,-,14,TRBV19,CASNSLDRSYGYTF,TGTGCCAGTAATTCTTTAGACAGAAGCTATGGCTACACCTTC
TRBD1,TRBJ1-2,-,12,TRBV19,CASSDRDYGYTF,TGTGCCAGTAGTGACAGGGACTATGGCTACACCTTC
TRBD1,TRBJ1-6,few,14,TRBV19,CASRTGEPGSPLHF,TGTGCCAGTAGGACAGGGGAGCCAGGTTCACCCCTCCACTTT
-,TRBJ1-3,-,15,TRBV14,CASSPEIRKVNTIYF,TGTGCCAGCAGCCCGGAGATCCGGAAAGTAAACACCATATATTTT
TRBD1,TRBJ2-7,many,14,TRBV19,CASSTGVSRDEQYF,TGTGCCAGCTCCACAGGGGTCTCGAGGGACGAGCAGTACTTC
TRBD1,TRBJ1-2,-,14,TRBV5-4,CASRTDRARYGYTF,TGTGCCAGCAGGACTGACAGGGCTCGCTATGGCTACACCTTC
-,TRBJ2-7,-,15,TRBV5-5,CASSYGAEMAYEQYF,TGTGCCAGCAGCTATGGGGCAGAGATGGCCTACGAGCAGTACTTC
TRBD2,TRBJ2-3,-,15,TRBV5-6,CASSLLAGITDTQYF,TGTGCCAGCAGCTTACTAGCGGGCATCACAGATACGCAGTATTTT
-,TRBJ1-6,-,16,TRBV5-1,CASSLMRQRTDSPLHF,TGCGCCAGCAGCTTGATGAGACAGAGGACAGATTCACCCCTCCACTTT
TRBD1,TRBJ1-2,-,15,TRBV4-1,CASSQAGQETYGYTF,TGCGCCAGCAGCCAAGCGGGACAGGAAACTTATGGCTACACCTTC
-,TRBJ1-2,-,14,TRBV9,CASSRPDSNYGYTF,TGTGCCAGCAGCCGGCCCGACAGCAACTATGGCTACACCTTC
-,TRBJ2-2,-,14,TRBV29-1,CSVTGEDYTGELFF,TGCAGCGTCACCGGGGAGGACTACACCGGGGAGCTGTTTTTT
-,TRBJ2-3,-,10,TRBV29-1,CSAWGRTQYF,TGCAGCGCCTGGGGCCGAACGCAGTATTTT
-,TRBJ2-3,-,13,TRBV13,CASSRGEPDTQYF,TGTGCCAGCAGCCGAGGAGAGCCAGATACGCAGTATTTT
-,TRBJ2-5,once,17,TRBV21-1,CASSVDREELREETQYF,TGTGCCAGCAGTGTGGACAGGGAAGAACTACGGGAAGAGACCCAGTACTTC
-,TRBJ2-2,once,14,TRBV5-1,CASSLGESTGELFF,TGCGCCAGCAGCTTAGGGGAATCCACCGGGGAGCTGTTTTTT
-,TRBJ1-5,-,14,TRBV14,CASSQGGQNQPQHF,TGTGCCAGCAGCCAAGGGGGGCAGAATCAGCCCCAGCATTTT
-,TRBJ2-3,-,17,TRBV9,CASSGTSGGRRTDTQYF,TGTGCCAGCAGCGGGACGTCCGGGGGAAGAAGGACAGATACGCAGTATTTT